Shown below are 7 T cell receptor beta chains from a single sample sequenced in a study of technical replicates of blood from several donors. TCRdb's table, derived via immunoSEQ multiplex PCR, lists solely in-frame clones and lacks some. The profile shows roughly 82,000 clones, 96% of them singletons. The sample comprised T cells isolated from PBMCs. The receptors were sampled from a human donor in good health.

J is TRBJ2-1 and V is TRBV20-1, with a tentative D call TRBD1 (5 bases). Trimming pared 4 bases from V and 10 bases from J, leaving 11 bases between. This CDR3 spans 11 amino acids. Per germline, CDR1 DFQATT and CDR2 SNEGSKA (reference sequence). The CDR3 DNA reads TGCAGTGCTACCCAGGGTTGGGAGCAGTTCTTC. It specifies CSATQGWEQFF.

This chain joins TRBV28 and TRBJ1-1; D is unresolved. Germline V CDR1 and CDR2: MDHEN, SYDVKM. V was trimmed by 2 bases and J by 6 bases, leaving 13 bases between them. The CDR3 extends over 14 amino acids. The CDR3 spells CASSLHTLGAEAFF. The CDR3 region has the DNA TGTGCCAGCAGTTTACATACACTGGGAGCTGAAGCTTTCTTT.

This sequence joins TRBV9 and TRBJ2-7, with D maybe TRBD1 (5 bases). CDR1 and CDR2 (germline): SGDLS, YYNGEE. Trimming removed 2 bases from V and 5 bases from J, with 17 bases in between. The CDR3 is 15 amino acids. CDR3 DNA: TGTGCCAGCAGCGTTAGTTCCCTGGCAGGGCACGAGCAGTACTTC. Protein: CASSVSSLAGHEQYF.

The rearrangement uses TRBV21-1 and TRBJ2-5; the D call in the table, TRBD2, was not verified against the DNA. TRBV21-1 is a listed pseudogene. The CDR3 has 15 residues. DNA for the CDR3: TGTGCCAGCAGCCCAAAGCGGAGTCTATTAGGGACCCAGTACTTC. It yields the protein CASSPKRSLLGTQYF.

This clone was detected only once. This chain uses TRBV6-5 with TRBJ2-7; D possibly corresponds to TRBD1 (6 bases). This CDR3 is 15 amino acids long. Looked up from germline, CDR1 is MNHEY and CDR2 is SVGAGI. Trimming stripped 2 bases from V and 0 bases from J, with 11 bases between. CDR3 region: CASSYQGYSSYEQYF. For the CDR3, the DNA is TGTGCCAGCAGTTACCAGGGGTATAGCTCCTACGAGCAGTACTTC.

This clone was recorded only once. CDR3 sequence reads: CASTRTSGLYNEQFF. CDR3 bases: TGTGCCAGCACCAGAACTAGCGGACTTTACAATGAGCAGTTCTTC. The chain links TRBV5-8 to TRBJ2-1; 8 bases match TRBD2. The CDR3 has 15 residues. Germline loops: CDR1 SGHTS, CDR2 YDEGEE. Trimming removed 6 bases from V and 4 bases from J; junction bases left unmatched: 9.

The chain uses TRBV13 and TRBJ2-2, with TRBD1 matching over 8 bases. Germline V gene lookup returns CDR1 PRHDT and CDR2 FYEKMQ (reference sequence). This CDR3 is built from 15 residues. The J segment lost 4 bases and the V segment lost 5 bases, leaving 6 bases of the junction unmatched. DNA of the CDR3: TGTGCCAGCAGCCTGGCCACAGGGGGCACCGGGGAGCTGTTTTTT. Encoded protein: CASSLATGGTGELFF.